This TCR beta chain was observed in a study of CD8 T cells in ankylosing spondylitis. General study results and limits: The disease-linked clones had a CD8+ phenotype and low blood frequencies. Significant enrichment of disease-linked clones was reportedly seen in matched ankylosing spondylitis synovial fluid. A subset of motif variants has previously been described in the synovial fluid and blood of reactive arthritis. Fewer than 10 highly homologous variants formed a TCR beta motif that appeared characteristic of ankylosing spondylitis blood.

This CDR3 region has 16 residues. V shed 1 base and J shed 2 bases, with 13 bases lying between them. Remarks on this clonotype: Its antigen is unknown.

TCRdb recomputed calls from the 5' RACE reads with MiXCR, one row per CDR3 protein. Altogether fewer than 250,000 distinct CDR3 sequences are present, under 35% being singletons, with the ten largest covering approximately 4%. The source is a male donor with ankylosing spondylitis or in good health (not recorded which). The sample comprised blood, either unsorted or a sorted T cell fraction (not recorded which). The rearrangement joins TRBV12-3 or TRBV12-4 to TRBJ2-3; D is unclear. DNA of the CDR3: TGTGCCAGCAGTTTAGGTAGCAGTCCAATCACAGATACGCAGTATTTT. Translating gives CASSLGSSPITDTQYF.